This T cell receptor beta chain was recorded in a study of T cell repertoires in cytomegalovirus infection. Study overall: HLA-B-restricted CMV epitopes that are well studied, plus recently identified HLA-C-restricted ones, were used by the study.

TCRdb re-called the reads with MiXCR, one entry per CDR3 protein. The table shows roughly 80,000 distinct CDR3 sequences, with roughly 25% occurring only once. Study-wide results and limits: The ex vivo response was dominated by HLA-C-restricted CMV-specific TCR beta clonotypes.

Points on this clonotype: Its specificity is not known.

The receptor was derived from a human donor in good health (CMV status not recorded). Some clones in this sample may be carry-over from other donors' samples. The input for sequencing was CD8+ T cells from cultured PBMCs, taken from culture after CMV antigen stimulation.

Here the CDR3 reads CAWSVPGTVNTGELFF. Here the CDR3 DNA reads TGTGCCTGGAGTGTACCCGGGACAGTTAACACCGGGGAGCTGTTTTTT. The chain is built from TRBV30 and TRBJ2-2; 7 positions agree with TRBD1. The CDR3 covers 16 residues. Germline CDR1 is GTSNPN and CDR2 is SVGIG (reference sequence). V trimming: 0 bases; J trimming: 2 bases; junction bases outside the gene matches: 6.